These T cell receptor beta chains were read from a single sample in a study of CD8 T cells in ankylosing spondylitis. TCRdb re-derived calls from the 5' RACE reads in MiXCR, one entry per CDR3 protein. The data hold about 240,000 distinct CDR3 sequences, with approximately 12% observed a single time. The specimen sequenced was blood, either unsorted or a sorted T cell fraction (not recorded which). The source is a male donor with ankylosing spondylitis or in good health (not recorded which). The CDR3 runs from the conserved cysteine through the conserved F or W. D genes are given only for firm matches. Clone size appears in some rows only: once, few, many, or a class for an expanded clone.

j_gene | d_gene | abundance | v_gene | CDR3aa | CDR3nt
TRBJ2-3 | NA | many | TRBV12-3/TRBV12-4 | CASSPSTATDTQYF | TGTGCCAGCAGTCCAAGTACTGCCACAGATACGCAGTATTTT
TRBJ2-7 | TRBD1 | NA | TRBV12-3/TRBV12-4 | CASSLTGISYEQYF | TGTGCCAGCAGTCTGACAGGGATCTCCTACGAGCAGTACTTC
TRBJ1-5 | TRBD1 | few | TRBV5-8 | CASSFYQGATGGQPQHF | TGTGCCAGCAGCTTTTACCAGGGGGCCACCGGGGGCCAGCCCCAGCATTTT
TRBJ2-7 | TRBD2 | few | TRBV28 | CASRPSGVNSYEQYF | TGTGCCAGCAGGCCTAGCGGGGTAAACTCCTACGAGCAGTACTTC
TRBJ2-7 | TRBD1 | many | TRBV28 | CASSIIGQGDHEQYF | TGTGCCAGCAGTATCATCGGACAGGGAGATCACGAGCAGTACTTC
TRBJ2-3 | TRBD2 | many | TRBV28 | CASSLFRGESDTQYF | TGTGCCAGCAGTTTATTTCGGGGGGAGTCAGATACGCAGTATTTT
TRBJ2-3 | NA | many | TRBV6-2/TRBV6-3 | CASSPVAHPEGKSTDTQYF | TGTGCCAGCAGCCCCGTCGCCCATCCTGAGGGAAAGAGCACAGATACGCAGTATTTT
TRBJ2-1 | NA | NA | TRBV4-2 | CASPWGPRDEQFF | TGTGCCAGCCCTTGGGGCCCCCGTGATGAGCAGTTCTTC
TRBJ2-5 | NA | many | TRBV29-1 | CSMGFHARETQYF | TGCAGCATGGGATTCCACGCCCGGGAGACCCAGTACTTC
TRBJ1-5 | TRBD1 | NA | TRBV5-1 | CASSLIGQGATVPQHF | TGCGCCAGCAGTTTAATCGGACAGGGGGCAACGGTACCCCAGCATTTT
TRBJ2-3 | NA | many | TRBV5-1 | CASSQQRQASPSTQYF | TGCGCCAGCAGCCAACAACGACAGGCCTCCCCCTCCACGCAGTATTTT
TRBJ2-3 | NA | many | TRBV5-5 | CASSREEGVTQYF | TGTGCCAGCAGCAGAGAGGAGGGAGTTACGCAGTATTTT
TRBJ1-1 | NA | many | TRBV5-1 | CASSRGAEAFF | TGCGCCAGCAGTCGGGGGGCTGAAGCTTTCTTT
TRBJ1-2 | NA | many | TRBV5-1 | CASSLDGGGGYGYTF | TGCGCCAGCAGCTTGGATGGGGGAGGGGGCTATGGCTACACCTTC
TRBJ1-1 | NA | NA | TRBV6-1 | CASGRDWGSPSPENTEAFF | TGTGCCAGCGGTCGGGACTGGGGGTCCCCCTCACCTGAGAACACTGAAGCTTTCTTT
TRBJ2-2 | NA | many | TRBV15 | CATSITKEYGELFF | TGTGCCACCAGCATAACAAAGGAATACGGGGAGCTGTTTTTT
TRBJ2-3 | TRBD2 | few | TRBV29-1 | CSVGGGIADTQYF | TGCAGCGTTGGGGGGGGGATCGCGGATACGCAGTATTTT
TRBJ2-7 | TRBD1 | many | TRBV27 | CASRQGQAYEQYF | TGTGCCAGCAGGCAGGGACAGGCCTACGAGCAGTACTTC
TRBJ2-7 | NA | many | TRBV20-1 | CSARASDYEQYF | TGCAGTGCTAGGGCCTCAGATTACGAGCAGTACTTC
TRBJ2-7 | TRBD2 | medium-sized | TRBV20-1 | CSARGLAGGDSYEQYF | TGCAGTGCTAGAGGGCTAGCGGGAGGGGACTCCTACGAGCAGTACTTC
TRBJ2-1 | NA | few | TRBV6-5 | CASSYSMEGPAEQFF | TGTGCCAGCAGTTACTCGATGGAGGGGCCGGCTGAGCAGTTCTTC
TRBJ2-7 | TRBD2 | many | TRBV27 | CAVRTSGSHEQYF | TGTGCCGTCAGGACTAGCGGGAGCCACGAGCAGTACTTC